The 22 T cell receptor beta chains in this list originate from one sample, sequenced in a study of T cell responses to AZD1222 COVID-19 vaccine (dated by TCRdb to the early 2020s). The library came from the immunoSEQ multiplex PCR assay. TCRdb took over this immuneACCESS table, retaining in-frame rearrangements with V and J assigned. Such tables are incomplete; in checked studies, under half of the missing clones stem from an unresolved V gene, and the remainder is unexplained. The sample table holds about 110,000 clones, of which around 89% were seen once. The leading ten clones occupy around 1.6% of the sample. Sample time point, as interpreted from the label and publication: baseline before first vaccination. The sequences come from peripheral blood, collected on day 0 of AZD1222 vaccination. Every receptor here comes from an adult in good health.

This rearrangement joins TRBV5-5 to TRBJ1-3; TRBD1 agrees at 8 bases. The V gene end was trimmed by 5 bases and the J gene end by 2 bases; junction bases not matched to a gene: 9. Looked up from germline, CDR1 is SGHKS and CDR2 is YYEKEE (reference sequence). The CDR3 totals 16 residues. The CDR3 region has the DNA TGTGCCAGCAGGCCAACAACAGGGGGTCCTGGAAACACCATATATTTT. It codes for CASRPTTGGPGNTIYF.

The rearrangement joins TRBV6-5 to TRBJ1-6; D is undetermined. V lost 5 bases to trimming and J lost 6 bases, with 14 bases between them. CDR1 and CDR2 from the germline V gene are MNHEY and SVGAGI. This CDR3 has 15 residues. CDR3 nucleotides: TGTGCCAGCAGTCGCGACACTTTTGGTAATTCACCCCTCCACTTT. Amino acids: CASSRDTFGNSPLHF.

This rearrangement joins TRBV6-5 to TRBJ1-1, with a weak D call TRBD1 (6 bases). The V and J ends lost 8 bases and 3 bases respectively, with 16 bases between them. CDR3 length equals 14 residues. CDR1 is MNHEY, CDR2 SVGAGI, per germline. The CDR3, as DNA: TGTGCCAGCGGCGATGGAGGGACACACACTGAAGCTTTCTTT. The encoded protein is CASGDGGTHTEAFF.

The chain joins TRBV6-1 to TRBJ1-5; perhaps TRBD1 as D (6 bases). The germline V gene has CDR1 MNHNS and CDR2 SASEGT. This CDR3 comprises 16 residues. V shed 1 base and J shed 3 bases, with 13 bases lying between them. In nucleotides, the CDR3 is TGTGCCAGCAGTGAAGACGGGACACGCTTCAATCAGCCCCAGCATTTT. This encodes CASSEDGTRFNQPQHF.

V and J are TRBV19 and TRBJ1-1; no clear D gene. Trimming removed 5 bases from V and 4 bases from J, with 14 bases in between. The germline V gene encodes CDR1 LNHDA and CDR2 SQIVND (reference sequence). CDR3 length: 14 residues. The CDR3 sequence is CASSPLLRGTEAFF. CDR3 bases: TGTGCCAGTAGTCCCCTTTTGCGGGGCACTGAAGCTTTCTTT.

The V and J genes are TRBV20-1 and TRBJ2-1, with 9 bases identical to TRBD2. The CDR3 covers 14 residues. Germline CDR1 and CDR2: DFQATT and SNEGSKA (reference sequence). Unmatched junction bases numbered 6, after V lost 3 bases and J lost 6 bases. The CDR3 loop is CSASSGRIGNEQFF. The CDR3 DNA reads TGCAGTGCTAGTAGCGGGAGAATCGGCAATGAGCAGTTCTTC.

The J gene is TRBJ1-1, the V gene TRBV19, with D unresolved. Germline lookup yields CDR1 LNHDA and CDR2 SQIVND (reference sequence). Trimming stripped 6 bases from V and 4 bases from J, with 12 bases between. The CDR3 consists of 13 residues. The CDR3 spells CASSLVDGTEAFF. Written as DNA, the CDR3 is TGTGCCAGTAGCTTAGTAGACGGCACTGAAGCTTTCTTT. The complete variable domain, with remaining parts taken from reference TRBV19 and TRBJ1-1, reads DGGITQSPKYLFRKEGQNVTLSCEQNLNHDAMYWYRQDPGQGLRLIYYSQIVNDFQKGDIAEGYSVSREKKESFPLTVTSAQKNPTAFYLCASSLVDGTEAFFGQGTRLTVV.

J is TRBJ1-3 and V is TRBV5-6; D may be TRBD1 (6 bases). The CDR3 length is 14 residues. V was cut by 0 bases and J by 4 bases, with 8 bases left in between. Germline CDR1 and CDR2: SGHDT and YYEEEE. CDR3 residues: CASSLEGEGNTIYF. CDR3 nucleotide sequence: TGTGCCAGCAGCTTGGAGGGGGAGGGAAACACCATATATTTT. The full variable domain, rest sourced from reference TRBV5-6 and TRBJ1-3, is DAGVTQSPTHLIKTRGQQVTLRCSPKSGHDTVSWYQQALGQGPQFIFQYYEEEERQRGNFPDRFSGHQFPNYSSELNVNALLLGDSALYLCASSLEGEGNTIYFGEGSWLTVV.

This clone was detected a few times. The chain combines TRBV3-1 (or the pseudogene TRBV3-2) with TRBJ1-4, with TRBD1 identical over 8 bases. Germline V gene data show CDR1 as LGHDT and CDR2 as YNNKEL (reference sequence). Trimming took 4 bases from V and 4 from J; bases not matched to a gene: 2. The CDR3 is 14 residues long. The CDR3 DNA reads as TGTGCCAGCAGCCCGGACAGGGTTAATGAAAAACTGTTTTTT. It translates to CASSPDRVNEKLFF.

This clone was detected only a few times. This chain joins TRBV5-1 and TRBJ2-2; D gene unclear. CDR1 is SGHRS and CDR2 is YFSETQ in the germline V gene. The CDR3 length is 14 residues. V lost 2 bases, J lost 4 bases, and 9 bases lay in between. Written as DNA, the CDR3 is TGCGCCAGCAGCTTTGAGAGTCTCACCGGGGAGCTGTTTTTT. Translation: CASSFESLTGELFF.

This chain connects TRBV18 to TRBJ1-3; D is possibly TRBD1 (5 bases). The CDR3 totals 13 residues. Germline CDR1 KGHSH, CDR2 LQKENI. V lost 3 bases and J 3 bases, leaving 6 bases between the germline ends. As DNA, the CDR3 is TGTGCCAGCTCACCGGACATTGGAAACACCATATATTTT. It is translated as CASSPDIGNTIYF.

CDR3 bases: TGCGCCAGCAGCGCCCTAACGGAACGCAATCAGCCCCAGCATTTT. Translating it yields CASSALTERNQPQHF. This chain connects TRBV4-1 to TRBJ1-5; D unclear. V dropped 5 bases and J dropped 2 bases, with 13 bases sitting between them. In germline, CDR1 is MGHRA, CDR2 YSYEKL. This CDR3 is 15 amino acids long.

The chain has TRBV5-1 and TRBJ1-2; D is ambiguous. Trimming took off 4 bases at V and 2 bases at J, with 18 bases between the two ends. Germline V gene lookup returns CDR1 SGHRS and CDR2 YFSETQ. The CDR3 spans 16 residues. In DNA, the CDR3 is TGCGCCAGCAGCCTGACTCGTAACGCTCCGAACTATGGCTACACCTTC. Protein product: CASSLTRNAPNYGYTF.

J is TRBJ2-5 and V is TRBV14, with 7 bases identical to TRBD2. The CDR3 runs to 15 residues. CDR1 SGHDN and CDR2 FVKESK come from the germline V gene. Trimming removed 3 bases from V and 4 bases from J; junction bases left unmatched: 8. CDR3 amino acids: CASSHGRGLIETQYF. The DNA of the CDR3 is TGTGCCAGCAGCCATGGGCGGGGGTTGATAGAGACCCAGTACTTC.

This clone occurred once. J is TRBJ2-7 and V is TRBV12-5; 9 nucleotides match TRBD2. The trim removed 2 bases at V and 3 bases at J, leaving 14 bases unmatched. Germline V gene data show CDR1 as LGHNT and CDR2 as FRNRAP. The CDR3 runs 18 residues. The CDR3 sequence: CASGLRLAGQYSHYEQYF. In DNA form, the CDR3 reads TGTGCTAGTGGTTTGCGGCTAGCGGGACAATACTCCCACTACGAGCAGTACTTC.

The chain is built from TRBV15 and TRBJ1-1; no reliable D call. The germline V gene has CDR1 LNHNV and CDR2 YYDKDF (reference sequence). Trimming cost V 0 bases and J 2 bases, with 10 bases left between them. The CDR3 is 15 residues long. The CDR3 nucleotides are TGTGCCACCAGCAGAGATTTTAACCCAAACACTGAAGCTTTCTTT. It codes for CATSRDFNPNTEAFF.

The chain carries TRBV11-2 and TRBJ1-1, with 8 bases aligning to TRBD1. V lost 6 bases and J lost 5; bases outside the gene matches: 8. The length of the CDR3 is 14 residues. Germline lookup yields CDR1 SGHAT and CDR2 FQNNGV. CDR3 amino acids: CASSSGGGNTEAFF. For the CDR3, the DNA is TGTGCCAGCAGTTCAGGGGGCGGTAATACTGAAGCTTTCTTT. Drawing the rest from reference TRBV11-2 and TRBJ1-1, the complete variable domain is EAGVAQSPRYKIIEKRQSVAFWCNPISGHATLYWYQQILGQGPKLLIQFQNNGVVDDSQLPKDRFSAERLKGVDSTLKIQPAKLEDSAVYLCASSSGGGNTEAFFGQGTRLTVV.

The V and J genes are TRBV5-1 and TRBJ2-1, with a tentative D call TRBD1 (8 bases). V lost 3 bases and J lost 5, with 12 bases in between. Germline CDR1 SGHRS, CDR2 YFSETQ. This CDR3 contains 14 residues. The CDR3 nucleotides are TGCGCCAGCAGCTCCACAGGGGGGGACAATGAGCAGTTCTTC. This sequence encodes CASSSTGGDNEQFF.

J is TRBJ2-1 and V is TRBV6-5; no firm D call. Germline values: CDR1 MNHEY, CDR2 SVGAGI. This CDR3 has 13 residues. V was pared by 2 bases and J by 6 bases, with 8 bases between. The CDR3 protein is CASSYPLGNEQFF. The CDR3 DNA reads as TGTGCCAGCAGTTACCCGCTGGGCAATGAGCAGTTCTTC.

The chain employs TRBV4-1 and TRBJ2-2; 14 bases map to TRBD2. Trimming removed 2 bases from V and 7 bases from J; junction bases left unmatched: 6. CDR3 length equals 17 residues. Germline assignment: CDR1 MGHRA and CDR2 YSYEKL. In nucleotides, the CDR3 is TGCGCCAGCAGCCAACTGGGACTAGCGGGAGCTGGCGGGGAGCTGTTTTTT. This translates into CASSQLGLAGAGGELFF.

The chain joins TRBV4-1 to TRBJ1-4; perhaps TRBD1 as D (6 bases). The CDR3 has 14 amino acids. The germline V and J ends were trimmed by 4 bases and 7 bases, with 13 bases remaining between them. The germline V gene encodes CDR1 MGHRA and CDR2 YSYEKL. DNA of the CDR3: TGCGCCAGCAGCCTACAGGGAGGAAGTGAAAAACTGTTTTTT. Protein: CASSLQGGSEKLFF.

V is TRBV19 and J is TRBJ2-7; 7 bases line up with TRBD1. CDR3 length: 11 amino acids. CDR1 LNHDA and CDR2 SQIVND come from the germline V gene (reference sequence). The ends lost 8 bases at V and 2 bases at J; junction bases unmatched: 0. CDR3 DNA sequence: TGTGCCAGTCAGGGGGCCTACGAGCAGTACTTC. Translating gives CASQGAYEQYF.